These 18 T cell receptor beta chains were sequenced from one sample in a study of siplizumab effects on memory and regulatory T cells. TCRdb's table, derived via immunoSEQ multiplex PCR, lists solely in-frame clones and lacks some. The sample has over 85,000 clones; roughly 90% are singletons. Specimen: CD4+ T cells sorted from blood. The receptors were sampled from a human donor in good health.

The CDR3 nucleotides read TGTGCCAGCAGCCCCTCCGGGGCGTCCTATGGCTACACCTTC. Its protein is CASSPSGASYGYTF. The rearrangement uses TRBV7-3 and TRBJ1-2; weak D call: TRBD1 (5 bases). V lost 5 bases to trimming and J lost 4 bases, with 14 bases between them. CDR1 is SGHTA and CDR2 is FQGTGA in the germline V gene. This CDR3 has 14 residues.

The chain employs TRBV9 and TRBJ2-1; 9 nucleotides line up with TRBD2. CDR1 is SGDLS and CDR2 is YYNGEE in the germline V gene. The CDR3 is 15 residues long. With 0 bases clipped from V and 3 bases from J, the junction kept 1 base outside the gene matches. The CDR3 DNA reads TGTGCCAGCAGCGTAGCTAGCGGGGTCTACAATGAGCAGTTCTTC. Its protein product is CASSVASGVYNEQFF.

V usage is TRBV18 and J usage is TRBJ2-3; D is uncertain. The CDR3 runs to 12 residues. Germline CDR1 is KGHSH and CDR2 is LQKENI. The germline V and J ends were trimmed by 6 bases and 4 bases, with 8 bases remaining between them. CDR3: CASSPVADTQYF. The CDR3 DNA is TGTGCCAGCTCCCCCGTGGCAGATACGCAGTATTTT.

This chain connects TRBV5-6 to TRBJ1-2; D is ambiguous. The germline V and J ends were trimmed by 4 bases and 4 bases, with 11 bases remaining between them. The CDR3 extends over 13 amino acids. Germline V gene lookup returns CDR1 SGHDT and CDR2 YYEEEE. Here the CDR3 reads CASSTGRFYGYTF. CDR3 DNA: TGTGCCAGCAGCACCGGACGGTTCTATGGCTACACCTTC.

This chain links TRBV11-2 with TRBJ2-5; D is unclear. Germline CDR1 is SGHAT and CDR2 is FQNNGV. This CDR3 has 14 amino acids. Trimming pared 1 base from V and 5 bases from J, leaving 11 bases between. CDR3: CASSLGIQVETQYF. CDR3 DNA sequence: TGTGCCAGCAGCTTAGGGATTCAGGTGGAGACCCAGTACTTC.

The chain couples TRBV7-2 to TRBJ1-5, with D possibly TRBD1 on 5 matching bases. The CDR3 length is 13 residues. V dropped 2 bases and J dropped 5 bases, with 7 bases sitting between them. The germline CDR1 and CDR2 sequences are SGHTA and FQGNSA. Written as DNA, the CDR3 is TGTGCCAGCAGCTTACAGGGCGATCAGCCCCAGCATTTT. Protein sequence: CASSLQGDQPQHF.

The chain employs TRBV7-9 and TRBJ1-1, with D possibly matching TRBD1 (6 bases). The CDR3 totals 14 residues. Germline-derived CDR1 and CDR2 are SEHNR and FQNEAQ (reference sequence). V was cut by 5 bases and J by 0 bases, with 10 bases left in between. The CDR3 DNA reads TGTGCCAGCAGCCGGTCAGGGGTGAACACTGAAGCTTTCTTT. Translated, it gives CASSRSGVNTEAFF. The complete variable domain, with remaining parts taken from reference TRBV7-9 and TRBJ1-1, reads DTGVSQNPRHKITKRGQNVTFRCDPISEHNRLYWYRQTLGQGPEFLTYFQNEAQLEKSRLLSDRFSAERPKGSFSTLEIQRTEQGDSAMYLCASSRSGVNTEAFFGQGTRLTVV.

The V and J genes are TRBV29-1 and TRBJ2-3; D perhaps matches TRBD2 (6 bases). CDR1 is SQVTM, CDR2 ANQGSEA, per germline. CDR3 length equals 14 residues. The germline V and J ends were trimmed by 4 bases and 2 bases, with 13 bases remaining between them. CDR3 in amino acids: CSVVNGGYTDTQYF. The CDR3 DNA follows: TGCAGCGTTGTCAACGGGGGATACACAGATACGCAGTATTTT.

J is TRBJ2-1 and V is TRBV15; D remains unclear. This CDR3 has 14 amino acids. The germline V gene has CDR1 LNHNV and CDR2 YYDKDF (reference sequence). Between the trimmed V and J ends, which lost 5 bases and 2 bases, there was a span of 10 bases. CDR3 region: CATSSEFAYNEQFF. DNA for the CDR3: TGTGCCACCAGCTCCGAGTTCGCCTACAATGAGCAGTTCTTC.

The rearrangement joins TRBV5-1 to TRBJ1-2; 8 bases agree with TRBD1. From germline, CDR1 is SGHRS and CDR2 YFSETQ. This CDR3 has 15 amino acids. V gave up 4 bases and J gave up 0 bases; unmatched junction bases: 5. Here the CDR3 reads CASSIGTGSNYGYTF. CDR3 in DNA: TGCGCCAGCAGCATAGGGACAGGCTCTAACTATGGCTACACCTTC.

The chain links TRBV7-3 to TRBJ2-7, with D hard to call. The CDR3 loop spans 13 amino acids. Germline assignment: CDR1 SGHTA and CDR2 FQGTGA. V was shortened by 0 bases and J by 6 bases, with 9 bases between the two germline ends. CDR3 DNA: TGTGCCAGCAGCTTAACGTTGGTAAGCGAGCAGTACTTC. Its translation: CASSLTLVSEQYF.

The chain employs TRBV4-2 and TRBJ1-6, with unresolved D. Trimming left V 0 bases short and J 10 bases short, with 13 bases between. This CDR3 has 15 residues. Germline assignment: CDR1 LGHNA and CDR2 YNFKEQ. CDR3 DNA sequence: TGTGCCAGCAGCCAAGATGGCCTCGGAGGCTCACCCCTCCACTTT. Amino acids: CASSQDGLGGSPLHF.

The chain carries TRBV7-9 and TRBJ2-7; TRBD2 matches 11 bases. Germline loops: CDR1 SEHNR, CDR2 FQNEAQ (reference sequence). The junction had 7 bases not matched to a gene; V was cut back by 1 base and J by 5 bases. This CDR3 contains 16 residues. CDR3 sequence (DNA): TGTGCCAGCAGCTTAGATATAGCGGGGGGGCAGCACGAGCAGTACTTC. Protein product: CASSLDIAGGQHEQYF.

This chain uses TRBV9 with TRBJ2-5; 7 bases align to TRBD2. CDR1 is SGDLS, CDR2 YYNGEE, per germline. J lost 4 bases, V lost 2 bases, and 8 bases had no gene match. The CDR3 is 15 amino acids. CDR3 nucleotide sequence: TGTGCCAGCAGCGTCCCCGGGAGGCAGCGAGAGACCCAGTACTTC. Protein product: CASSVPGRQRETQYF. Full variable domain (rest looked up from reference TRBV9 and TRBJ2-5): DSGVTQTPKHLITATGQRVTLRCSPRSGDLSVYWYQQSLDQGLQFLIQYYNGEERAKGNILERFSAQQFPDLHSELNLSSLELGDSALYFCASSVPGRQRETQYFGPGTRLLVL.

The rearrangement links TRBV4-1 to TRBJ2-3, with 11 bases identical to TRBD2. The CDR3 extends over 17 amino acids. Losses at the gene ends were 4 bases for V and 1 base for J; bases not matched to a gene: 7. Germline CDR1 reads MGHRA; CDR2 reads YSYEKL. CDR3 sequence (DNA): TGCGCCAGCAGCCCTATGATAGCGGGAGGGGGCACAGATACGCAGTATTTT. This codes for CASSPMIAGGGTDTQYF.

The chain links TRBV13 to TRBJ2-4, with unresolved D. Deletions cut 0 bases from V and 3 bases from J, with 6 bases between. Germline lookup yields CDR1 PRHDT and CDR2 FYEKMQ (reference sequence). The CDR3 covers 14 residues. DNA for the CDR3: TGTGCCAGCAGCTTAGGGGTTGGCAAAAACATTCAGTACTTC. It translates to CASSLGVGKNIQYF.

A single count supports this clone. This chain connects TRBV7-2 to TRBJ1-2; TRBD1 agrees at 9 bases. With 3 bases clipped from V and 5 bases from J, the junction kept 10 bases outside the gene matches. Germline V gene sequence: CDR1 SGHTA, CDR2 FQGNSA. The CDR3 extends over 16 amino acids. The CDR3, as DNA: TGTGCCAGCAGCTTTCACTTCCGGGACAGGGCATATGGCTACACCTTC. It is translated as CASSFHFRDRAYGYTF. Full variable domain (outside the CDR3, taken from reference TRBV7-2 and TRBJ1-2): GAGVSQSPSNKVTEKGKDVELRCDPISGHTALYWYRQSLGQGLEFLIYFQGNSAPDKSGLPSDRFSAERTGGSVSTLTIQRTQQEDSAVYLCASSFHFRDRAYGYTFGSGTRLTVV.

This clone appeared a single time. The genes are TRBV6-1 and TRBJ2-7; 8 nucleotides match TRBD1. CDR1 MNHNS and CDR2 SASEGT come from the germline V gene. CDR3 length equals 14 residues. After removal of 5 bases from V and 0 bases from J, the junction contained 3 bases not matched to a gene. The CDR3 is CASSWDRNSYEQYF. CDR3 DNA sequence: TGTGCCAGCAGTTGGGACAGGAACTCCTACGAGCAGTACTTC.